The following is a T cell receptor (beta chain) sequence with its context. This sample was taken from a study of blood T cell repertoires in COVID-19. Study as a whole: Samples taken during acute and convalescent COVID-19 were collected in the United States, Italy and Spain.

Seattle patient enrollment occurred during active infection, with longitudinal follow-up thereafter. Here immunoSEQ multiplex PCR was the method, and the copy in TCRdb shows in-frame clones only, minus some. The sample includes 150,000 to 250,000 clones, 94% seen only once; the top ten take roughly 0.76%. The CDR3 is 16 residues long. Trimming cost V 0 bases and J 4 bases; bases outside gene matches: 5. The V gene's germline CDR1 is SGHRS and CDR2 YFSETQ. This TCR was recovered from a man younger than 45 with COVID-19, enrolled during active disease. Sequencing input: peripheral blood. The rearrangement joins TRBV5-1 to TRBJ2-3; 10 bases align to TRBD2. CDR3 in amino acids: CASSLAQLAGPDTQYF. In DNA form, the CDR3 reads TGCGCCAGCAGCTTGGCCCAACTAGCGGGGCCAGATACGCAGTATTTT.